These 17 T cell receptor beta chains were all obtained from the same sample, sequenced in a study of human T cells and chemical hapten exposure. Time point noted: patch test 1, 2 weeks after DPC sensitization. As to treatment: therapeutic diphenylcyclopropenone sensitization with weekly scalp DPC. TCRdb analysed the RACE reads with MiXCR anew, one entry per CDR3 protein. The sample yields about 120,000 distinct CDR3 sequences, about 13% seen once. The sample in question was whole blood, obtained in connection with sensitization to the hapten diphenylcyclopropenone (DPC). These receptors all come from a young man with alopecia areata. Some clones in this sample may be carry-over from other donors' samples.

This clonotype was observed a few times. The rearrangement joins TRBV7-9 to TRBJ1-2, with D hard to call. Germline lookup yields CDR1 SEHNR and CDR2 FQNEAQ (reference sequence). V was clipped by 1 base and J by 8 bases, with 23 bases between them. The CDR3 loop spans 17 amino acids. Here the CDR3 reads CASSLGRTAIFSGGYTF. The CDR3, as DNA: TGTGCCAGCAGCTTAGGTAGGACGGCTATTTTTTCTGGCGGCTACACCTTC.

In this sample, this clonotype turned up a few times. The rearrangement uses TRBV7-2 and TRBJ1-6, with D perhaps matching TRBD1 (5 bases). V was trimmed by 1 base and J by 10 bases, leaving 14 bases between them. The CDR3 sequence is 15 residues long. Germline V lookup: CDR1 SGHTA, CDR2 FQGNSA. This CDR3 reads CASSLVRALGSPLHF. In nucleotides, the CDR3 is TGTGCCAGCAGCTTAGTCAGGGCCCTTGGATCACCCCTCCACTTT.

This clonotype was picked up a small number of times. J is TRBJ2-1 and V is TRBV20-1; TRBD2 matches 8 bases. The V segment lost 5 bases and the J segment 2 bases; nucleotides outside the gene matches: 8. Germline CDR1 reads DFQATT; CDR2 reads SNEGSKA (reference sequence). The CDR3 sequence is 15 residues long. CDR3 sequence: CSALVAGTTYNEQFF. The CDR3, as DNA: TGCAGTGCTCTGGTAGCGGGGACCACCTACAATGAGCAGTTCTTC.

This chain links TRBV5-5 with TRBJ2-1; TRBD1 matches at 9 bases. The length of the CDR3 is 15 residues. V shed 2 bases, J shed 4 bases, and the junction held 4 bases outside the gene matches. Germline values: CDR1 SGHKS, CDR2 YYEKEE (reference sequence). CDR3 in amino acids: CASSFNRGLYNEQFF. The CDR3 coding sequence is TGTGCCAGCAGCTTTAACAGGGGGCTGTACAATGAGCAGTTCTTC.

This clonotype was seen a few times. The chain uses TRBV4-3 and TRBJ2-3; TRBD2 agrees at 13 bases. This CDR3 is built from 19 residues. Per the germline V gene, CDR1 is LGHNA and CDR2 is YSLEER. The trim removed 1 base at V and 0 bases at J, leaving 7 bases unmatched. The CDR3 protein is CASSQGGLAGATSTDTQYF. The CDR3 region has the DNA TGCGCCAGCAGCCAAGGAGGACTAGCGGGGGCCACTAGCACAGATACGCAGTATTTT.

This clonotype appeared a few times. The J gene is TRBJ2-1, the V gene TRBV4-1; 7 bases are shared with TRBD2. Losses at the gene ends were 0 bases for V and 3 bases for J; bases not matched to a gene: 5. The CDR3 is 16 residues long. Germline CDR1 MGHRA, CDR2 YSYEKL. The CDR3 here is CASSQDPRGVYNEQFF. The CDR3 DNA follows: TGCGCCAGCAGCCAAGATCCACGGGGGGTCTACAATGAGCAGTTCTTC.

This clonotype turned up a few times. V is TRBV5-1 and J is TRBJ1-1, with 8 bases matching TRBD1. Trimming took 4 bases from V and 0 from J; bases not matched to a gene: 2. The CDR3 runs 14 residues. CDR1 is SGHRS and CDR2 is YFSETQ in the germline V gene. The CDR3 region is CASSRTGLNTEAFF. The CDR3 nucleotides read TGCGCCAGCAGCAGGACAGGGCTGAACACTGAAGCTTTCTTT.

This clonotype occurred a few times. The rearrangement uses TRBV7-6 and TRBJ2-1; D possibly corresponds to TRBD1 (6 bases). With 2 bases removed from V and 2 bases from J, the gap between germline ends came to 7 bases. The germline CDR1 and CDR2 sequences are SGHVS and FNYEAQ. The CDR3 has 14 amino acids. The CDR3 DNA sequence: TGTGCCAGCAGCTTAACAGGGACCTACAATGAGCAGTTCTTC. Amino acids: CASSLTGTYNEQFF. Based on the CDR3 plus reference TRBV7-6 and TRBJ2-1, the full variable domain is GAGVSQSPRYKVTKRGQDVALRCDPISGHVSLYWYRQALGQGPEFLTYFNYEAQQDKSGLPNDRFSAERPEGSISTLTIQRTEQRDSAMYRCASSLTGTYNEQFFGPGTRLTVL.

This chain connects TRBV7-2 to TRBJ2-1; D might be TRBD1 (5 bases). Germline lookup yields CDR1 SGHTA and CDR2 FQGNSA. The CDR3 spans 13 residues. Trimming shortened V by 1 base and J by 10 bases, and 11 bases separated the two germline ends. The CDR3 DNA reads as TGTGCCAGCAGCTTAGACCCACAGGTCGAGCAGTTCTTC. Protein product: CASSLDPQVEQFF.

V and J are TRBV5-8 and TRBJ2-7; tentatively, D is TRBD1 (7 bases). With 3 bases removed from V and 7 bases from J, the gap between germline ends came to 17 bases. CDR3 length: 14 residues. Germline CDR1 and CDR2: SGHTS and YDEGEE. CDR3 sequence (DNA): TGTGCCAGCAGCTGGAGGGGGCCCGATAGGGAGCAGTACGTC. Protein sequence: CASSWRGPDREQYV.

V usage is TRBV28 and J usage is TRBJ2-4; 8 positions match TRBD1. Trimming at V came to 8 bases and at J to 4 bases, leaving 4 bases not matched to a gene. From germline, CDR1 is MDHEN and CDR2 SYDVKM. This CDR3 spans 13 amino acids. The CDR3 protein is CASRDRLKNIQYF. The CDR3 DNA follows: TGTGCCAGCCGGGACAGGCTTAAAAACATTCAGTACTTC.

This chain's CDR3 is CASRPGGASNQPQHF. Written as DNA, the CDR3 is TGCGCCAGCAGGCCTGGGGGGGCGAGCAATCAGCCCCAGCATTTT. The V gene is TRBV10-2, the J gene TRBJ1-5; tentatively, D is TRBD1 (6 bases). This CDR3 contains 15 residues. The V gene lost 6 bases and the J gene lost 1 base, with 13 bases spanning the gap. CDR1 and CDR2 from the germline V gene are WSHSY and SAAADI.

The J gene is TRBJ2-1, the V gene TRBV27, with TRBD2 matching over 15 bases. Germline loops: CDR1 MNHEY, CDR2 SMNVEV (reference sequence). The CDR3 has 17 amino acids. V trimming: 3 bases; J trimming: 4 bases; junction bases outside the gene matches: 4. The CDR3, as DNA: TGTGCCAGCAGTTTCTCCGGACTAGCGGGGGGGTACAATGAGCAGTTCTTC. Its translation is CASSFSGLAGGYNEQFF.

This chain uses TRBV20-1 with TRBJ2-2; 7 bases match TRBD1. V shed 3 bases, J shed 5 bases, and the junction held 15 bases outside the gene matches. The CDR3 consists of 17 residues. Looked up from germline, CDR1 is DFQATT and CDR2 is SNEGSKA (reference sequence). DNA of the CDR3: TGCAGTGCTAGCCCAGCAGGCCAGGGGGATGGGACCGGGGAGCTGTTTTTT. Translation: CSASPAGQGDGTGELFF.

This chain connects TRBV25-1 to TRBJ1-4, with D tentatively TRBD1 (5 bases). V was shortened by 2 bases and J by 2 bases, with 9 bases between the two germline ends. The CDR3 is made up of 15 amino acids. Germline lookup yields CDR1 MGHDK and CDR2 SYGVNS. CDR3 protein: CASSEPRATNEKLFF. In DNA form, the CDR3 reads TGTGCCAGCAGTGAACCCAGGGCCACTAATGAAAAACTGTTTTTT.

The V call is TRBV24-1, the J call TRBJ2-2, with 10 bases fitting TRBD1. The CDR3 contains 16 residues. Trimming cost V 3 bases and J 7 bases; bases outside gene matches: 7. Germline-derived CDR1 and CDR2 are KGHDR and SFDVKD. CDR3 sequence (DNA): TGTGCCACCAGTGATCCATCAGGGGACAGGGGCGGGGAGCTGTTTTTT. Protein sequence: CATSDPSGDRGGELFF.

The CDR3 here is CSVVRTGNYEQYF. In nucleotides, the CDR3 is TGCAGCGTTGTTCGGACAGGGAACTACGAGCAGTACTTC. J is TRBJ2-7 and V is TRBV29-1, with TRBD1 matching over 8 bases. This CDR3 comprises 13 residues. V was clipped by 4 bases and J by 3 bases; unmatched bases: 5. Per germline, CDR1 SQVTM and CDR2 ANQGSEA.